This TCR beta chain was recovered during a study of T cells in Graves' hyperthyroidism and ophthalmopathy. Background on the study: Peripheral blood was acquired at first diagnosis, ahead of any therapy whatsoever.

The PBMCs had their origin in around 9.1 ml of fresh peripheral blood. This CDR3 is built from 15 residues. Germline V gene data show CDR1 as SSHAT and CDR2 as FNYEAQ (reference sequence). Amplification of TCR beta CDR3 regions used RNA as the template. The HTBI primer set drove a first-round RT-PCR of the TCR CDR3. From the multiplex PCR reads, TCRdb called clonotypes with MiXCR, one entry per CDR3 protein. The repertoire consists of approximately 430,000 distinct CDR3 sequences, with around 15% occurring once and the leading ten covering about 13%. This clonotype was seen ten or more times. Germline and junction disagree at one end, which may indicate a read error.

The chain joins TRBV7-7 to TRBJ1-5, with 8 positions matching TRBD1. Sequencing was performed on blood. The sequence was collected from a man aged 18 to 30 with Graves' ophthalmopathy. Here the CDR3 reads CASSGTGDSNQPQHF. CDR3 DNA: TGTGCTAGCAGCGGGACAGGAGATAGCAATCAGCCCCAGCATTTT.